This T cell receptor (beta chain) was found in a study of blood T cell repertoires in COVID-19. Whole-study context: Italy, Spain and the United States were the sources of the convalescent and acute COVID-19 samples. T cells, B-cell-depleted T cells, or PBMCs supplied cDNA or gDNA.

This table comes from immunoSEQ multiplex PCR, and its TCRdb copy is limited to in-frame clones, with some not included. The data contain roughly 76,000 clones, around 88% of them singletons. The CDR3 totals 13 residues. The V end was cut by 8 bases, the J end by 4 bases, with 12 bases between. CDR1 is SNHLY, CDR2 FYNNEI, per germline. The receptor was derived from a man aged 65 to 85 with active or convalescent COVID-19. Material for sequencing was peripheral blood. V gene TRBV2 combines with J gene TRBJ2-1; maybe TRBD2 (6 bases). The CDR3 DNA reads as TGTGCCAGCGCCTGGGACTTGTACAATGAGCAGTTCTTC. Protein sequence: CASAWDLYNEQFF. The entire variable domain, with the rest obtained from reference TRBV2 and TRBJ2-1, is as follows: EPEVTQTPSHQVTQMGQEVILRCVPISNHLYFYWYRQILGQKVEFLVSFYNNEISEKSEIFDDQFSVERPDGSNFTLKIRSTKLEDSAMYFCASAWDLYNEQFFGPGTRLTVL.